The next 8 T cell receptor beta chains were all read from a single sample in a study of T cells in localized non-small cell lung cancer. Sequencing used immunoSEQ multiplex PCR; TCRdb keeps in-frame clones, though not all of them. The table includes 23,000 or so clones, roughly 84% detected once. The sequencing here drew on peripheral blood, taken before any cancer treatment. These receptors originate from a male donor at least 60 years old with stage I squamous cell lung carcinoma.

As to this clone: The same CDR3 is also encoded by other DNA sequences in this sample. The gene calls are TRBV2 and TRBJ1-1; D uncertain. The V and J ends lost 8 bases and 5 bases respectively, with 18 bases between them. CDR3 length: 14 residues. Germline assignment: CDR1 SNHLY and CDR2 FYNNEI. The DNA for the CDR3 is TGTGCCAGCGATGACCAGTTTTTGGGGACTGAAGCTTTCTTT. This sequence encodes CASDDQFLGTEAFF. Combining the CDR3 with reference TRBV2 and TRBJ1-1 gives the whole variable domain EPEVTQTPSHQVTQMGQEVILRCVPISNHLYFYWYRQILGQKVEFLVSFYNNEISEKSEIFDDQFSVERPDGSNFTLKIRSTKLEDSAMYFCASDDQFLGTEAFFGQGTRLTVV.

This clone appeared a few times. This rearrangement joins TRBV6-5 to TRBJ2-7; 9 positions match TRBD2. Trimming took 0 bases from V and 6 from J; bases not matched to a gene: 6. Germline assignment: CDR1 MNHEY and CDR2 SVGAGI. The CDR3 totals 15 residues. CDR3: CASSYSGARGGEQYF. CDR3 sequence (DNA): TGTGCCAGCAGTTACTCGGGGGCGCGGGGGGGCGAGCAGTACTTC.

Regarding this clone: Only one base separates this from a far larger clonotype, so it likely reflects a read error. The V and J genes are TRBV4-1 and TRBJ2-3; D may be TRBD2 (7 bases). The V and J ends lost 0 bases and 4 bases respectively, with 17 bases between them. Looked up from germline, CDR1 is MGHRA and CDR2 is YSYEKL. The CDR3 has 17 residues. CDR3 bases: TGCGCCAGCAGCCAAGATAGGTGGGGGGGCCCGGCAGATACGCAGTATTTT. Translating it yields CASSQDRWGGPADTQYF.

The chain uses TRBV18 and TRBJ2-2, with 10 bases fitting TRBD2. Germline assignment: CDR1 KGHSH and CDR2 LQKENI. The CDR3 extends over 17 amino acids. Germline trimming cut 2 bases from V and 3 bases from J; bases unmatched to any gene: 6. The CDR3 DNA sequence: TGTGCCAGCTCACCAAAAGCGGGAGGGCCCGACACCGGGGAGCTGTTTTTT. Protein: CASSPKAGGPDTGELFF.

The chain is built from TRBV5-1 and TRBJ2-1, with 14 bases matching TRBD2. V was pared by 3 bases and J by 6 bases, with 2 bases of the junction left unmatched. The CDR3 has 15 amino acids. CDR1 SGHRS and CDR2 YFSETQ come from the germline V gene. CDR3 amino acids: CASSSGLAGGNEQFF. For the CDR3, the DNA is TGCGCCAGCAGCTCCGGACTAGCGGGGGGCAATGAGCAGTTCTTC. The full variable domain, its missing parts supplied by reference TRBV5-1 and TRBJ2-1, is KAGVTQTPRYLIKTRGQQVTLSCSPISGHRSVSWYQQTPGQGLQFLFEYFSETQRNKGNFPGRFSGRQFSNSRSEMNVSTLELGDSALYLCASSSGLAGGNEQFFGPGTRLTVL.

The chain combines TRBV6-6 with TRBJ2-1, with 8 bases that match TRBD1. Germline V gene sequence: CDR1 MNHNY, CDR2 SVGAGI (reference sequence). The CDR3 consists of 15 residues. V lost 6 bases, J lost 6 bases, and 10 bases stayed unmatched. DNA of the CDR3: TGTGCCAGCAGGCCGTCCGGGACAGGCGGCAATGAGCAGTTCTTC. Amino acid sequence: CASRPSGTGGNEQFF.

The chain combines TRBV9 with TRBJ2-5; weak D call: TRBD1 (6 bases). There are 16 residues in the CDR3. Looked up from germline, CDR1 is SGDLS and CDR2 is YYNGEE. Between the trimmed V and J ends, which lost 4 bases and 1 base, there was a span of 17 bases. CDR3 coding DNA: TGTGCCAGCAGCCCCTCCCCGGGACACACCCAAGAGACCCAGTACTTC. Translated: CASSPSPGHTQETQYF.

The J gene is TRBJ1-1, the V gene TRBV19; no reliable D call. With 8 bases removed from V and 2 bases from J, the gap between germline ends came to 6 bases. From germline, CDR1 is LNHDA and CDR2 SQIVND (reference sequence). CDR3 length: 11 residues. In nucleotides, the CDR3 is TGTGCCAGTCGCAGAAACACTGAAGCTTTCTTT. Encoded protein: CASRRNTEAFF.